This T cell receptor (beta chain) was obtained from a study of T cells in Graves' hyperthyroidism and ophthalmopathy. Study-wide results and caveats: Ophthalmopathy got predicted by the model a median about 6.7 months before its onset.

At least 3 on the Clinical Activity Score was recorded for ophthalmopathy patients, who also had NOSPECS grade at least 4 and duration under 3 months. The study excluded patients with uncontrolled infection, other autoimmune disease, pregnancy or lactation. Extraction of PBMCs used around 9.6 ml of fresh peripheral blood. TCR beta CDR3 region amplification was performed from RNA transcripts. First-round RT-PCR targeting the TCR CDR3 was performed with the HTBI primer set. TCRdb re-called the multiplex PCR reads through MiXCR, storing one row per CDR3 protein. The profile shows about 350,000 distinct CDR3 sequences, roughly 15% of them singletons. Germline values: CDR1 DFQATT, CDR2 SNEGSKA (reference sequence). The CDR3 extends over 15 amino acids. Trimming took 0 bases from V and 4 from J; bases not matched to a gene: 7. This clonotype ranks as medium-sized (0.01 to 0.1%). Its specificity is not known.

Sample: blood. This TCR came from a woman in her fifties or sixties with Graves' ophthalmopathy. This chain uses TRBV20-1 with TRBJ2-3, with 7 bases that match TRBD2. As DNA, the CDR3 is TGCAGTGCTAGAGATGGTAGCGGGCGCTCAGATACGCAGTATTTT. Residues: CSARDGSGRSDTQYF.